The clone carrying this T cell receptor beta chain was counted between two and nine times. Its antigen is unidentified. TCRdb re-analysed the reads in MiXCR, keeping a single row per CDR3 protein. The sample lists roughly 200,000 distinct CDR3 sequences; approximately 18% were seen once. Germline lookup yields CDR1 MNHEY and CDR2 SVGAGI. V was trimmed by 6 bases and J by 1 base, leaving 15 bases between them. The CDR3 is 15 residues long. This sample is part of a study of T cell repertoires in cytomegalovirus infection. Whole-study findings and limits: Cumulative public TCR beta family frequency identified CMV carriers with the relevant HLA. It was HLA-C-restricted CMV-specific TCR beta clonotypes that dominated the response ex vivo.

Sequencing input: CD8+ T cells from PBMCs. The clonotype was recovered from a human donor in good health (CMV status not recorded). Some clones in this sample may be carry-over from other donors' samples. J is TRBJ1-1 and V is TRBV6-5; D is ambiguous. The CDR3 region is CASRPGGERNTEAFF. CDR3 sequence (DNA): TGTGCCAGCAGGCCGGGCGGGGAACGGAACACTGAAGCTTTCTTT.